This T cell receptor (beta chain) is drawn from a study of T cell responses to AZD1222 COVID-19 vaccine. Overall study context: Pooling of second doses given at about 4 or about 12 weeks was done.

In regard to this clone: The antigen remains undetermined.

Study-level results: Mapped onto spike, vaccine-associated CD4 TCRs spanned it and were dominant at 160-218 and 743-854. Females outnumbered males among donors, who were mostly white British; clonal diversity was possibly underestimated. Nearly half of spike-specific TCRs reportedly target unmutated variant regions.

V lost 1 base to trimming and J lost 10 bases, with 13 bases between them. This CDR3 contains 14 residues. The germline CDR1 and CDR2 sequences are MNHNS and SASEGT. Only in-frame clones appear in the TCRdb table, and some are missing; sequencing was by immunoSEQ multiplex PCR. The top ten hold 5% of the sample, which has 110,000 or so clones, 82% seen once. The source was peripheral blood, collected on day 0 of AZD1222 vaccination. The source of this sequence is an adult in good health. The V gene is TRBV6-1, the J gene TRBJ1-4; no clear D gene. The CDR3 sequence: CASSEDPGAPKLFF. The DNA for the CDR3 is TGTGCCAGCAGTGAAGACCCTGGCGCTCCAAAACTGTTTTTT.